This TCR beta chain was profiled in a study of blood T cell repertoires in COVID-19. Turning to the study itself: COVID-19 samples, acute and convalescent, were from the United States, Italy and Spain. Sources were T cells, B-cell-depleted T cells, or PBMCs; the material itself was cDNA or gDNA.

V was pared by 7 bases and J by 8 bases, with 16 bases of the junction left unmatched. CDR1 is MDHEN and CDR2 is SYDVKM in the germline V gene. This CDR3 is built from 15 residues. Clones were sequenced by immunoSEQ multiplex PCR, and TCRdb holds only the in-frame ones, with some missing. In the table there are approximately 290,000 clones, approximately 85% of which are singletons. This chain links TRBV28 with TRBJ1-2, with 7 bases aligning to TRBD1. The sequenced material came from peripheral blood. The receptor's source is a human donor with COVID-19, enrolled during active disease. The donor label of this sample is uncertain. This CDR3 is CASTLIRQGVGGYTF. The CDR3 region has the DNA TGTGCCAGCACCCTTATCAGGCAGGGGGTAGGAGGCTACACCTTC.